This T cell receptor beta chain was documented in a study of cytomegalovirus exposure and HLA in healthy donors. Comments on this clone: What it recognizes is unknown.

The CDR3 is 14 residues long. V gave up 8 bases and J gave up 2 bases, with 12 bases separating them. Germline V gene sequence: CDR1 SGHTA, CDR2 FQGNSA. With 60 Vbeta and 13 Jbeta primers, the PCR was carried out. TCRdb keeps only in-frame clones here, not all; method: immunoSEQ multiplex PCR. The sample carries 75,000 to 80,000 clones, roughly 80% recorded once. Study-wide results and caveats: According to reports, the classifier identified cytomegalovirus status with high specificity and sensitivity. HLA restriction was apparent for most CMV-associated TCR beta chains in a later analysis. Being productive about 87% or about 30% of the time was typical of most TCR beta V segments in an earlier analysis. Upon later analysis, TCR association rates were observed to vary by HLA locus, being highest for DRB1 and lowest for HLA-C.

The chain employs TRBV7-2 and TRBJ2-2; D is undetermined. The sample consisted of PBMCs. This TCR was recovered from a male donor in good health and CMV-seronegative. The CDR3 DNA reads as TGTGCCAGCCCAAACGGTTTCAACACCGGGGAGCTGTTTTTT. It yields the protein CASPNGFNTGELFF.